This passage covers 14 T cell receptor beta chains from one sample sequenced in a study of early T cells in non-severe SARS-CoV-2 infection. From the 5' RACE reads, TCRdb called clonotypes with MiXCR, one entry per CDR3 protein. The table includes tens of thousands of distinct CDR3 sequences, roughly 12% detected once. Sequencing was performed on whole blood. These receptors were obtained from an adult who was a healthcare worker with PCR-confirmed SARS-CoV-2 infection or an uninfected control (not recorded which).

There are a few counts of this clonotype. The chain joins TRBV19 to TRBJ2-1; D is ambiguous. The V end was cut by 2 bases, the J end by 0 bases, with 11 bases between. The CDR3 is 16 residues long. Germline loops: CDR1 LNHDA, CDR2 SQIVND (reference sequence). Here the CDR3 reads CASSILGESSYNEQFF. The CDR3 nucleotides read TGTGCCAGTAGTATACTAGGCGAGAGCTCCTACAATGAGCAGTTCTTC.

Comment on this clonotype: Given a much more abundant clone one base away, this may be a read error. Because the CDR3 is missing its conserved closing phenylalanine or tryptophan, this is likely a read error. This chain connects TRBV28 to TRBJ2-3, with 9 bases identical to TRBD2. With V trimmed by 4 bases and J by 6 bases, 11 bases remained unmatched. Germline loops: CDR1 MDHEN, CDR2 SYDVKM. This CDR3 region has 16 residues. CDR3 nucleotide sequence: TGTGCCAGCAGTTACGGCGGGAGGGCCGGTGTTGATACGCAGTATTTA. Residues: CASSYGGRAGVDTQYL.

This clonotype was found many times. The CDR3 is CASSLAMGDEQFF. CDR3 in DNA: TGTGCCAGCAGCTTAGCGATGGGAGATGAGCAGTTCTTC. The chain employs TRBV7-2 and TRBJ2-1, with TRBD2 as a possible D gene (5 bases). This CDR3 has 13 residues. CDR1 is SGHTA and CDR2 is FQGNSA in the germline V gene. V was trimmed by 0 bases and J by 8 bases, leaving 8 bases between them.

The gene calls are TRBV12-3 or TRBV12-4 and TRBJ2-2; D not resolved. The germline V and J ends were trimmed by 5 bases and 6 bases, with 16 bases remaining between them. CDR3 size: 15 residues. CDR3 region: CASSPQTRRAGELFF. The CDR3 nucleotides read TGTGCCAGCAGTCCCCAAACCCGAAGGGCCGGGGAGCTGTTTTTT.

The sample holds many counts of this clonotype. The V call is TRBV2, the J call TRBJ2-6; D is uncertain. V was pared by 4 bases and J by 0 bases, with 10 bases between. CDR1 is SNHLY, CDR2 FYNNEI, per germline. The CDR3 runs to 16 residues. The CDR3 region is CASSGPIRSGANVLTF. CDR3 DNA sequence: TGTGCCAGCAGTGGACCCATTCGCTCTGGGGCCAACGTCCTGACTTTC.

This clonotype appeared many times. The chain couples TRBV9 to TRBJ2-4, with D possibly matching TRBD1 (6 bases). Germline CDR1 is SGDLS and CDR2 is YYNGEE. V was cut by 4 bases and J by 12 bases, with 23 bases left in between. The CDR3 consists of 15 residues. The chain's CDR3 is CASSPRGEKHGNQYF. CDR3 bases: TGTGCCAGCAGCCCCAGGGGAGAGAAGCATGGGAATCAGTACTTC. The full variable domain, with the rest looked up from reference TRBV9 and TRBJ2-4, is DSGVTQTPKHLITATGQRVTLRCSPRSGDLSVYWYQQSLDQGLQFLIQYYNGEERAKGNILERFSAQQFPDLHSELNLSSLELGDSALYFCASSPRGEKHGNQYFGAGTRLSVL.

The table lists this clonotype with a few counts. The CDR3 region is CSVVDEKPYEQYF. As DNA, the CDR3 is TGCAGCGTTGTTGACGAAAAGCCCTACGAGCAGTACTTC. The chain joins TRBV29-1 to TRBJ2-7; no firm D call. Trimming stripped 4 bases from V and 2 bases from J, with 12 bases between. CDR1 and CDR2 (germline): SQVTM, ANQGSEA. CDR3 length: 13 amino acids.

The CDR3 sequence: CASSGPMDREYNEQFF. CDR3 in DNA: TGTGCCAGTAGCGGGCCAATGGACAGGGAATACAATGAGCAGTTCTTC. The J gene is TRBJ2-1, the V gene TRBV19, with 8 nucleotides matching TRBD1. Looked up from germline, CDR1 is LNHDA and CDR2 is SQIVND (reference sequence). With 6 bases clipped from V and 4 bases from J, the junction kept 11 bases outside the gene matches. The CDR3 is made up of 16 amino acids.

There are many counts of this clonotype. The chain is built from TRBV27 and TRBJ2-3; possible D gene TRBD2, 5 bases. In germline, CDR1 is MNHEY, CDR2 SMNVEV (reference sequence). The CDR3 runs 15 residues. Trimming stripped 6 bases from V and 4 bases from J, with 17 bases between. CDR3 DNA: TGTGCCAGCAGCCCCGTGGGCAGAGGGCCAGATACGCAGTATTTT. Residues: CASSPVGRGPDTQYF.

This clonotype was seen more than once but under ten times. The rearrangement uses TRBV5-1 and TRBJ2-3, with D perhaps matching TRBD2 (6 bases). Germline V gene data show CDR1 as SGHRS and CDR2 as YFSETQ. The CDR3 runs 16 residues. The V end was cut by 6 bases, the J end by 0 bases, with 17 bases between. CDR3 loop: CASTHSGRGSTDTQYF. The CDR3 DNA reads TGCGCCAGCACCCATTCCGGGAGAGGGAGCACAGATACGCAGTATTTT.

This clonotype has just a few counts. V usage is TRBV20-1 and J usage is TRBJ1-6; D is possibly TRBD1 (6 bases). This CDR3 is 13 amino acids long. Looked up from germline, CDR1 is DFQATT and CDR2 is SNEGSKA (reference sequence). V was cut by 5 bases and J by 6 bases, with 11 bases left in between. The CDR3 nucleotides are TGCAGTGCTCAGGGGAGATTTAATTCACCCCTCCACTTT. It codes for CSAQGRFNSPLHF.

The rearrangement links TRBV18 to TRBJ2-7, with D maybe TRBD2 (6 bases). CDR3 size: 15 residues. The V gene lost 4 bases and the J gene lost 6 bases, with 19 bases spanning the gap. Germline V gives CDR1 KGHSH, CDR2 LQKENI. The DNA for the CDR3 is TGTGCCAGCTCACGGGGGGAAAGGGTAGGAAGCGAGCAGTACTTC. Translation: CASSRGERVGSEQYF.

A remark on this clonotype: This may stem from a read error, because a much larger clone lies one nucleotide away. The rearrangement joins TRBV13 to TRBJ2-3; D uncertain. The CDR3 extends over 11 amino acids. Germline values: CDR1 PRHDT, CDR2 FYEKMQ (reference sequence). The CDR3 is CASILTDTQYF. The CDR3 coding sequence is TGTGCCAGCATCTTAACAGATACGCAGTATTTT.

The chain employs TRBV6-1 and TRBJ2-1, with D possibly TRBD2 on 6 matching bases. This CDR3 is built from 15 residues. V dropped 6 bases and J dropped 0 bases, with 12 bases sitting between them. Germline CDR1 is MNHNS and CDR2 is SASEGT. Here the CDR3 DNA reads TGTGCCAGCAGGCTGCTAGCGATCTCCTACAATGAGCAGTTCTTC. This codes for CASRLLAISYNEQFF.